These 16 T cell receptor beta chains were all obtained from the same sample, sequenced in a study of cytotoxic CD8 clonotypes in ibrutinib-treated CLL (dated by TCRdb to 2020 to 2023). Library prep was done by the immunoSEQ multiplex PCR assay. TCRdb holds this immuneACCESS table with in-frame rearrangements only. Some clones are missing; in checked studies, unresolved V genes explain under half, and the rest has no known cause. The table for this sample lists some 170,000 clones; roughly 88% of them were counted only once. Together, the top ten hold roughly 3% of the sample. The time point label, read with the paper, signifies: progressive disease on ibrutinib. The input for sequencing was PBMCs, taken at disease progression, from a patient treated with ibrutinib. The source of these receptors is a human donor with chronic lymphocytic leukemia.

This clone was seen only once. The V gene is TRBV6-5, the J gene TRBJ1-1, with D unresolved. Trimming stripped 0 bases from V and 0 bases from J, with 8 bases between. The CDR3 consists of 15 residues. Germline V CDR1 and CDR2: MNHEY, SVGAGI. The CDR3 is CASSYSTGVNTEAFF. The CDR3 DNA reads as TGTGCCAGCAGTTACTCGACGGGAGTGAACACTGAAGCTTTCTTT.

CDR3 amino acids: CASSRGVYNQPQHF. CDR3 DNA sequence: TGTGCCAGCAGCCGAGGGGTCTACAATCAGCCCCAGCATTTT. The chain couples TRBV7-2 to TRBJ1-5; D perhaps matches TRBD1 (5 bases). Deletions cut 5 bases from V and 3 bases from J, with 11 bases between. The CDR3 spans 14 residues. Germline CDR1 and CDR2: SGHTA and FQGNSA.

This clone was observed once. V and J are TRBV4-1 and TRBJ2-4, with 7 bases matching TRBD1. Germline V CDR1 and CDR2: MGHRA, YSYEKL. The CDR3 is 16 residues long. The trim removed 4 bases at V and 4 bases at J, leaving 10 bases unmatched. The CDR3 bases are TGCGCCAGCAGCCTTGGTGTCCGGGACAGAAAAAACATTCAGTACTTC. Translation gives CASSLGVRDRKNIQYF.

The chain is built from TRBV19 and TRBJ2-1; TRBD2 matches at 7 bases. The CDR3 length is 19 residues. The germline V gene has CDR1 LNHDA and CDR2 SQIVND (reference sequence). The J segment lost 0 bases and the V segment lost 4 bases, leaving 15 bases of the junction unmatched. CDR3 in amino acids: CASSTPSEGGRDSYNEQFF. The CDR3 DNA reads as TGTGCCAGTAGTACACCCTCTGAAGGCGGGAGAGACTCCTACAATGAGCAGTTCTTC.

The chain employs TRBV6-1 and TRBJ2-1; 9 nucleotides align to TRBD2. CDR3 length equals 17 residues. Losses at the gene ends were 3 bases for V and 8 bases for J; bases not matched to a gene: 14. CDR1 is MNHNS, CDR2 SASEGT, per germline. CDR3 sequence (DNA): TGTGCCAGCAGTGAGTTTGACGCGGGAGGGCCCGTAGATGAGCAGTTCTTC. This encodes CASSEFDAGGPVDEQFF.

The genes are TRBV7-2 and TRBJ1-1; maybe TRBD1 (5 bases). Germline V gene lookup returns CDR1 SGHTA and CDR2 FQGNSA. The ends were cut back, 5 bases at V and 4 bases at J, with 17 bases in the middle. CDR3 size: 15 residues. The CDR3 region is CASSATFAGGTEAFF. CDR3 nucleotides: TGTGCCAGCAGCGCAACGTTTGCGGGGGGCACTGAAGCTTTCTTT.

This clone was picked up one time. The chain links TRBV2 to TRBJ2-7; TRBD1 or TRBD2 may be the D gene (5 bases each). This CDR3 has 13 amino acids. Trimming cost V 7 bases and J 7 bases, with 17 bases left between them. Germline CDR1 is SNHLY and CDR2 is FYNNEI. This chain's CDR3 is CASIAGARREQYF. The CDR3 bases are TGTGCCAGCATAGCCGGGGCCCGTAGGGAGCAGTACTTC.

The table lists this clone with a count of one. The chain recombines TRBV28 with TRBJ1-1, with TRBD1 matching 9 bases. Germline assignment: CDR1 MDHEN and CDR2 SYDVKM. V dropped 6 bases and J dropped 2; count of bases not matched to a gene: 13. The CDR3 is 17 residues long. Here the CDR3 reads CASSPPPPGQGNTEAFF. The CDR3 nucleotides are TGTGCCAGCAGCCCGCCTCCTCCGGGACAGGGAAACACTGAAGCTTTCTTT.

V is TRBV29-1 and J is TRBJ2-1; possible D gene TRBD2, 6 bases. Germline CDR1 reads SQVTM; CDR2 reads ANQGSEA. This CDR3 spans 14 amino acids. V shed 3 bases and J shed 4 bases, with 13 bases lying between them. The CDR3 DNA reads TGCAGCGTTGACTCGGGAGTGGGATACAATGAGCAGTTCTTC. Translated: CSVDSGVGYNEQFF.

The V call is TRBV7-9, the J call TRBJ2-7; TRBD2 aligns across 16 bases. V shed 2 bases, J shed 6 bases, and the junction held 7 bases outside the gene matches. This CDR3 has 17 residues. The V gene's germline CDR1 is SEHNR and CDR2 FQNEAQ (reference sequence). CDR3 region: CASSLSGTSGRVSEQYF. The DNA for the CDR3 is TGTGCCAGCAGCTTAAGTGGGACTAGCGGGAGGGTATCCGAGCAGTACTTC.

The gene calls are TRBV28 and TRBJ1-5; 10 bases are shared with TRBD1. The V and J ends lost 3 bases and 7 bases, in that order; junction bases with no gene match: 12. The germline CDR1 and CDR2 sequences are MDHEN and SYDVKM. The CDR3 runs 17 residues. CDR3 sequence reads: CASSLGATGGARQPQHF. The CDR3 DNA follows: TGTGCCAGCAGTTTGGGGGCGACAGGGGGCGCCCGACAGCCCCAGCATTTT.

This clone has only one observation. The CDR3 DNA reads as TGTGCCAGCAGCTATGGCTCCTACGAGCAGTACTTC. Translation: CASSYGSYEQYF. The J gene is TRBJ2-7, the V gene TRBV11-1, with D hard to call. Trimming took off 4 bases at V and 0 bases at J, with 4 bases between the two ends. This CDR3 contains 12 residues. Germline CDR1 is SGHAT and CDR2 is FQDESV (reference sequence).

The chain couples TRBV27 to TRBJ2-1; D not certain. This CDR3 contains 13 residues. Trimming removed 6 bases from V and 4 bases from J, with 10 bases in between. Germline CDR1 and CDR2: MNHEY and SMNVEV (reference sequence). CDR3 amino acids: CASRTHTYNEQFF. The CDR3 DNA reads TGTGCCAGCAGGACTCACACTTACAATGAGCAGTTCTTC.

The chain recombines TRBV7-8 with TRBJ2-1, with 10 bases lining up with TRBD2. Looked up from germline, CDR1 is SGHVS and CDR2 is FQNEAQ. The CDR3 is made up of 15 amino acids. Losses at the gene ends were 4 bases for V and 3 bases for J; bases not matched to a gene: 3. CDR3 residues: CASSSGLAIYNEQFF. CDR3 DNA sequence: TGTGCCAGCAGCTCGGGACTAGCGATCTACAATGAGCAGTTCTTC.

On this clone itself: This clone may be a read error of a much larger clone one base away. The chain is built from TRBV11-2 and TRBJ1-1; D gene unclear. The CDR3 has 13 amino acids. V was cut by 2 bases and J by 4 bases, with 8 bases left in between. CDR1 SGHAT and CDR2 FQNNGV come from the germline V gene. CDR3 sequence reads: CASSLWGGTEAFF. The CDR3 DNA reads as TGTGCCAGCAGCTTATGGGGAGGCACTGAAGCTTTCTTT.

The rearrangement links TRBV18 to TRBJ2-3, with a tentative D call TRBD1 (5 bases). V lost 5 bases, J lost 0 bases, and 12 bases lay in between. This CDR3 contains 15 residues. Germline CDR1 and CDR2: KGHSH and LQKENI. CDR3 sequence: CASSGQTLSTDTQYF. DNA of the CDR3: TGTGCCAGCTCAGGACAAACTCTTAGCACAGATACGCAGTATTTT. The full variable domain, its missing parts supplied by reference TRBV18 and TRBJ2-3, is NAGVMQNPRHLVRRRGQEARLRCSPMKGHSHVYWYRQLPEEGLKFMVYLQKENIIDESGMPKERFSAEFPKEGPSILRIQQVVRGDSAAYFCASSGQTLSTDTQYFGPGTRLTVL.